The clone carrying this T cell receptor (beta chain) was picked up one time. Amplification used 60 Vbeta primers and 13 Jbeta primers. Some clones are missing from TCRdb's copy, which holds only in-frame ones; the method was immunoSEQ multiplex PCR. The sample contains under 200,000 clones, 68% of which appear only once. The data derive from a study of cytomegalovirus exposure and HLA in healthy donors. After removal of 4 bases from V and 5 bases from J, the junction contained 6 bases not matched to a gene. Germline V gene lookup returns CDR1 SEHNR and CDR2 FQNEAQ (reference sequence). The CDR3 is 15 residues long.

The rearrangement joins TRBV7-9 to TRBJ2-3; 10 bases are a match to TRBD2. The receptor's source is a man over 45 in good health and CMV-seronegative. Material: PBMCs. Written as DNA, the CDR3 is TGTGCCAGCAGCTCTTCGGGACTAGCGATAGATACGCAGTATTTT. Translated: CASSSSGLAIDTQYF.